The 30 T cell receptor beta chains listed next were all sequenced from one sample in a study of T cells in Graves' hyperthyroidism and ophthalmopathy. Researchers took RNA transcripts and amplified the TCR beta CDR3 regions from them. When the TCR CDR3 underwent first-round RT-PCR, the HTBI primer set was used. MiXCR was run by TCRdb on the multiplex PCR reads, yielding one entry per CDR3 protein. The sample carries a few hundred thousand distinct CDR3 sequences, 15% to 20% recorded once. Sequencing was performed on blood. The source of these receptors is a man aged 40-50 years with Graves' hyperthyroidism.

In its sample, this clonotype was seen many times. The V and J genes are TRBV5-1 and TRBJ1-1; the match to TRBD1 covers 7 bases. The trim removed 2 bases at V and 2 bases at J, leaving 6 bases unmatched. The length of the CDR3 is 15 residues. Germline assignment: CDR1 SGHRS and CDR2 YFSETQ. Here the CDR3 DNA reads TGCGCCAGCAGCTTACGACAGGGAGTCAACACTGAAGCTTTCTTT. Residues: CASSLRQGVNTEAFF.

The rearrangement uses TRBV5-4 and TRBJ2-1; 10 bases are a match to TRBD2. V lost 0 bases and J lost 4; bases outside the gene matches: 7. There are 17 residues in the CDR3. Germline V gives CDR1 SGHNT, CDR2 YYREEE (reference sequence). The CDR3 nucleotides are TGTGCCAGCAGCTTGGAGCTGGCAGCGGGGGGGTACAATGAGCAGTTCTTC. Amino acid sequence: CASSLELAAGGYNEQFF.

The chain is built from TRBV7-7 and TRBJ2-3; D is unclear. CDR1 and CDR2 (germline): SSHAT, FNYEAQ (reference sequence). V was trimmed by 1 base and J by 10 bases, leaving 15 bases between them. This CDR3 comprises 14 residues. The DNA of the CDR3 is TGTGCCAGCAGCTTAGGCCGCCCGCCTATGGCGCAGTATTTT. The encoded protein is CASSLGRPPMAQYF. The full variable domain, completed using reference TRBV7-7 and TRBJ2-3, is GAGVSQSPRYKVTKRGQDVTLRCDPISSHATLYWYQQALGQGPEFLTYFNYEAQPDKSGLPSDRFSAERPEGSISTLTIQRTEQRDSAMYRCASSLGRPPMAQYFGPGTRLTVL.

The table lists this clonotype with a few counts. As DNA, the CDR3 is TGTGCCAGTAGTACCACCGGGGCATCCTACGAGCAGTACTTC. Translating it yields CASSTTGASYEQYF. V gene TRBV19 combines with J gene TRBJ2-7, with D possibly being TRBD1 or TRBD2 (5 bases each). Germline-derived CDR1 and CDR2 are LNHDA and SQIVND (reference sequence). The CDR3 is made up of 14 amino acids. V lost 4 bases, J lost 1 base, and 11 bases lay in between.

This clonotype was observed a handful of times. The junction does not match germline at one end; this may be a read error. This chain joins TRBV10-3 and TRBJ1-2; no clear D. The CDR3 contains 11 residues. Germline CDR1 is ENHRY and CDR2 is SYGVKD. DNA of the CDR3: TGTGCCATCGGTGAGAGCTATGGCTACACCTTC. Translated, it gives CAIGESYGYTF.

This clonotype was detected many times. The chain links TRBV18 to TRBJ2-7, with 8 bases lining up with TRBD1. This CDR3 has 14 residues. Germline values: CDR1 KGHSH, CDR2 LQKENI. The V gene end was trimmed by 8 bases and the J gene end by 4 bases; junction bases not matched to a gene: 10. For the CDR3, the DNA is TGTGCCAGCAGTCCTGGACAGGGCCCTTACGAGCAGTACTTC. Amino acids: CASSPGQGPYEQYF. Full variable domain (rest looked up from reference TRBV18 and TRBJ2-7): NAGVMQNPRHLVRRRGQEARLRCSPMKGHSHVYWYRQLPEEGLKFMVYLQKENIIDESGMPKERFSAEFPKEGPSILRIQQVVRGDSAAYFCASSPGQGPYEQYFGPGTRLTVT.

The chain recombines TRBV4-3 with TRBJ2-5; D gene ambiguous. The CDR3 is made up of 13 amino acids. Germline V gives CDR1 LGHNA, CDR2 YSLEER. Trimming took off 4 bases at V and 4 bases at J, with 10 bases between the two ends. CDR3 protein: CASSRKKGETQYF. CDR3 coding DNA: TGCGCCAGCAGCCGTAAGAAGGGAGAGACCCAGTACTTC.

This clonotype turned up a few times. This chain links TRBV14 with TRBJ1-1, with unresolved D. CDR3 length equals 13 residues. Germline lookup yields CDR1 SGHDN and CDR2 FVKESK. V shed 2 bases and J shed 0 bases, with 4 bases lying between them. The CDR3 spells CASSQTLNTEAFF. The CDR3 DNA sequence: TGTGCCAGCAGCCAAACCCTGAACACTGAAGCTTTCTTT. The full variable domain, completed using reference TRBV14 and TRBJ1-1, is EAGVTQFPSHSVIEKGQTVTLRCDPISGHDNLYWYRRVMGKEIKFLLHFVKESKQDESGMPNNRFLAERTGGTYSTLKVQPAELEDSGVYFCASSQTLNTEAFFGQGTRLTVV.

This clonotype was seen more than once but under ten times. The rearrangement uses TRBV20-1 and TRBJ2-3; 11 nucleotides agree with TRBD2. Germline V gene sequence: CDR1 DFQATT, CDR2 SNEGSKA (reference sequence). The ends lost 3 bases at V and 6 bases at J; junction bases unmatched: 8. This CDR3 region has 15 residues. CDR3 sequence: CSASDSGGAVDTQYF. In DNA form, the CDR3 reads TGCAGTGCTAGTGATAGCGGGGGGGCTGTCGATACGCAGTATTTT.

This clonotype was observed at least ten times. V gene TRBV12-3 or TRBV12-4 combines with J gene TRBJ1-1; 9 nucleotides agree with TRBD1. After removal of 5 bases from V and 5 bases from J, the junction contained 6 bases not matched to a gene. The CDR3 is 14 residues long. CDR3 DNA sequence: TGTGCCAGCAGTCGACAGGGGGGTGGAACTGAAGCTTTCTTT. This encodes CASSRQGGGTEAFF.

This clonotype was counted ten times or more. This chain joins TRBV9 and TRBJ1-3; D not certain. This CDR3 is built from 13 residues. The V and J ends lost 0 bases and 3 bases respectively, with 4 bases between them. CDR1 is SGDLS and CDR2 is YYNGEE in the germline V gene. The CDR3 protein is CASSVEGGNTIYF. For the CDR3, the DNA is TGTGCCAGCAGCGTAGAGGGTGGAAACACCATATATTTT.

This clonotype was observed a few times. This sequence joins TRBV12-5 and TRBJ2-7, with 9 nucleotides matching TRBD2. Germline CDR1 LGHNT, CDR2 FRNRAP. The CDR3 is made up of 18 amino acids. V gave up 2 bases and J gave up 5 bases; unmatched junction bases: 16. The CDR3 DNA sequence: TGTGCTAGTGGTTTGCCTCTCGCGGGGGGGGCAAAAAAAAACGAGCAGTACTTC. Amino acids: CASGLPLAGGAKKNEQYF.

This clonotype occurred many times. V and J are TRBV7-9 and TRBJ2-5; 8 bases map to TRBD1. Germline lookup yields CDR1 SEHNR and CDR2 FQNEAQ (reference sequence). The CDR3 spans 14 residues. J was trimmed by 3 bases and V by 3 bases; bases with no gene match: 3. The CDR3 sequence: CASSFQGAKETQYF. CDR3 in DNA: TGTGCCAGCAGCTTTCAGGGGGCGAAAGAGACCCAGTACTTC.

This chain connects TRBV5-8 to TRBJ2-7, with 8 positions matching TRBD1. The junction had 5 bases not matched to a gene; V was cut back by 0 bases and J by 3 bases. The CDR3 covers 15 residues. Germline V gene data show CDR1 as SGHTS and CDR2 as YDEGEE. CDR3 sequence reads: CASSLAQGAVYEQYF. DNA of the CDR3: TGTGCCAGCAGCTTGGCTCAGGGGGCCGTCTACGAGCAGTACTTC.

This clonotype was seen ten or more times. The V and J genes are TRBV6-2 or TRBV6-3 and TRBJ2-2, with D unresolved. CDR1 is MNHEY and CDR2 is SVGEGT in the germline V gene. The CDR3 is 14 amino acids. The germline V and J ends were trimmed by 5 bases and 5 bases, with 12 bases remaining between them. The CDR3 is CASSRPGRTGELFF. The CDR3 nucleotides are TGTGCCAGCAGTCGACCTGGGCGTACCGGGGAGCTGTTTTTT.

This clonotype was seen many times. The CDR3 reads CAWSAGQVGTEAFF. CDR3 in DNA: TGTGCCTGGAGTGCCGGACAGGTGGGCACTGAAGCTTTCTTT. The genes are TRBV30 and TRBJ1-1; 7 positions agree with TRBD1. The V and J ends lost 1 base and 4 bases, in that order; junction bases with no gene match: 6. The CDR3 runs to 14 residues. Germline values: CDR1 GTSNPN, CDR2 SVGIG (reference sequence).

This clonotype was counted at least ten times. The rearrangement links TRBV7-2 to TRBJ2-7; 10 bases agree with TRBD2. The CDR3 runs 17 residues. Germline trimming cut 2 bases from V and 3 bases from J; bases unmatched to any gene: 10. Germline CDR1 is SGHTA and CDR2 is FQGNSA. This CDR3 is CASSLKAPLAGFYEQYF. CDR3 nucleotide sequence: TGTGCCAGCAGCTTAAAGGCGCCACTAGCGGGATTCTACGAGCAGTACTTC.

The table lists this clonotype with many counts. The chain has TRBV5-1 and TRBJ2-3, with 8 bases fitting TRBD2. The CDR3 covers 16 residues. The V gene end was trimmed by 4 bases and the J gene end by 3 bases; junction bases not matched to a gene: 10. Per germline, CDR1 SGHRS and CDR2 YFSETQ. CDR3 sequence: CASSPGTSGLTDTQYF. The CDR3 DNA reads as TGCGCCAGCAGCCCCGGAACTAGCGGCCTAACAGATACGCAGTATTTT.

This clonotype appeared a single time. This chain links TRBV4-1 with TRBJ2-3; D is perhaps TRBD2 (5 bases). Deletions cut 4 bases from V and 6 bases from J, with 14 bases between. Germline V gene sequence: CDR1 MGHRA, CDR2 YSYEKL. The CDR3 length is 14 residues. Written as DNA, the CDR3 is TGCGCCAGCAGCCTCCCCACCCAGCGGGATACGCAGTATTTT. It specifies CASSLPTQRDTQYF.

There are a few counts of this clonotype. V gene TRBV7-2 combines with J gene TRBJ1-6; D may be TRBD1 (5 bases). There are 14 residues in the CDR3. Germline CDR1 and CDR2: SGHTA and FQGNSA. V was clipped by 7 bases and J by 8 bases, with 15 bases between them. For the CDR3, the DNA is TGTGCCAGCAACTGGGGCCCCGGTGATTCACCCCTCCACTTT. Encoded protein: CASNWGPGDSPLHF. The complete variable domain, with remaining parts taken from reference TRBV7-2 and TRBJ1-6, reads GAGVSQSPSNKVTEKGKDVELRCDPISGHTALYWYRQSLGQGLEFLIYFQGNSAPDKSGLPSDRFSAERTGGSVSTLTIQRTQQEDSAVYLCASNWGPGDSPLHFGNGTRLTVT.

This clonotype is a singleton in its sample. The chain has TRBV9 and TRBJ2-1; D call uncertain. CDR1 and CDR2 from the germline V gene are SGDLS and YYNGEE. Between the trimmed V and J ends, which lost 0 bases and 3 bases, there was a span of 1 base. The CDR3 has 12 amino acids. Here the CDR3 reads CASSVDYNEQFF. In DNA, the CDR3 is TGTGCCAGCAGCGTAGACTACAATGAGCAGTTCTTC.

This clonotype occurred many times. The chain is built from TRBV3-1 and TRBJ2-6; D unclear. The CDR3 covers 15 residues. V was cut by 4 bases and J by 0 bases, with 7 bases left in between. Germline CDR1 LGHDT, CDR2 YNNKEL (reference sequence). CDR3 bases: TGTGCCAGCAGCCGTTGGGACTCTGGGGCCAACGTCCTGACTTTC. Encoded protein: CASSRWDSGANVLTF.

There are many counts of this clonotype. The DNA for the CDR3 is TGTGCCAGCTCTTATGAGAACACTGAAGCTTTCTTT. Translating gives CASSYENTEAFF. The chain has TRBV18 and TRBJ1-1; D call uncertain. CDR3 size: 12 residues. From germline, CDR1 is KGHSH and CDR2 LQKENI. V dropped 6 bases and J dropped 1 base, with 6 bases sitting between them.

This clonotype was counted only a few times. The rearrangement links TRBV18 to TRBJ2-3; TRBD2 is a possible D gene (7 bases). With 2 bases removed from V and 4 bases from J, the gap between germline ends came to 10 bases. CDR3 length: 14 residues. Germline CDR1 KGHSH, CDR2 LQKENI. CDR3 nucleotide sequence: TGTGCCAGCTCACCATCGGGGGGCGCAGATACGCAGTATTTT. This codes for CASSPSGGADTQYF. Complete variable domain (other parts from reference TRBV18 and TRBJ2-3): NAGVMQNPRHLVRRRGQEARLRCSPMKGHSHVYWYRQLPEEGLKFMVYLQKENIIDESGMPKERFSAEFPKEGPSILRIQQVVRGDSAAYFCASSPSGGADTQYFGPGTRLTVL.

On this clonotype itself: A much larger clone differs by one base, so this may be a read error. The chain's CDR3 is CASTGDQETQYF. Written as DNA, the CDR3 is TGTGCCAGCACGGGGGACCAAGAGACCCAGTACTTC. The V gene is TRBV5-8, the J gene TRBJ2-5, with D maybe TRBD2 (6 bases). V gave up 6 bases and J gave up 0 bases, with 6 bases separating them. CDR3 length: 12 residues. Looked up from germline, CDR1 is SGHTS and CDR2 is YDEGEE.

This clonotype was detected many times. The CDR3 reads CSAKGRDRWAETQYF. In nucleotides, the CDR3 is TGCAGTGCCAAAGGGAGGGACAGGTGGGCAGAGACCCAGTACTTC. The J gene is TRBJ2-5, the V gene TRBV20-1; D might be TRBD1 (8 bases). This CDR3 spans 15 amino acids. Germline V gives CDR1 DFQATT, CDR2 SNEGSKA (reference sequence). V lost 6 bases and J lost 4, with 21 bases in between.

This clonotype was observed at least ten times. This chain joins TRBV11-2 and TRBJ2-3; TRBD1 agrees at 8 bases. V lost 1 base, J lost 8 bases, and 8 bases stayed unmatched. This CDR3 is 15 amino acids long. Germline CDR1 is SGHAT and CDR2 is FQNNGV. The CDR3 here is CASSLGPDRVVTQYF. CDR3 nucleotides: TGTGCCAGCAGCTTAGGGCCGGACAGGGTAGTTACGCAGTATTTT.

This clonotype was seen many times. The DNA for the CDR3 is TGTGCCAGCTCAAAGTATAGCAATCAGCCCCAGCATTTT. Residues: CASSKYSNQPQHF. V usage is TRBV18 and J usage is TRBJ1-5; D uncertain. The length of the CDR3 is 13 residues. Germline values: CDR1 KGHSH, CDR2 LQKENI. The V gene lost 5 bases and the J gene lost 0 bases, with 5 bases spanning the gap.

This clonotype was found a few times. The chain has TRBV7-6 and TRBJ2-3, with TRBD1 as a possible D gene (6 bases). CDR1 is SGHVS and CDR2 is FNYEAQ in the germline V gene. The CDR3 is 16 residues long. Trimming pared 3 bases from V and 2 bases from J, leaving 15 bases between. CDR3 sequence reads: CASSFTPGHLTDTQYF. CDR3 coding DNA: TGTGCCAGCAGCTTCACGCCGGGACACCTCACAGATACGCAGTATTTT.

At least ten counts were recorded for this clonotype. The chain combines TRBV6-1 with TRBJ1-1; TRBD1 matches at 9 bases. This CDR3 has 14 residues. Germline lookup yields CDR1 MNHNS and CDR2 SASEGT. After removal of 6 bases from V and 7 bases from J, the junction contained 9 bases not matched to a gene. In DNA form, the CDR3 reads TGTGCCAGCAGAGGGACAGGGTCCCGTCTTGAAGCTTTCTTT. Translation: CASRGTGSRLEAFF.